The entry below gives a single T cell receptor beta chain sequence along with its context. This sample is drawn from a study of blood T cells in healthy people across ages. The CDR3 spans 15 residues. Germline values: CDR1 DFQATT, CDR2 SNEGSKA (reference sequence). V lost 5 bases to trimming and J lost 4 bases, with 20 bases between them. The use of a sample-barcoded 5' primer and a J-beta primer mix characterized a second PCR of roughly 7 to 11 cycles. Each of the cDNA molecules was tagged by a template-switch adaptor with 12 random nucleotides. From the 5' RACE reads, TCRdb called clonotypes with MiXCR, one entry per CDR3 protein. The sample contains hundreds of thousands of distinct CDR3 sequences, around 21% of which appear only once.

The TCR originated in a man between 65 and 85 years old in good health. The chain joins TRBV20-1 to TRBJ2-5, with a weak D call TRBD2 (6 bases). Sequenced sample: blood. The CDR3 bases are TGCAGTGCTGGGATGGCGGCCGGGGGTGTAGAGACCCAGTACTTC. Amino acid sequence: CSAGMAAGGVETQYF.